Below, one TCR beta chain is given with its context. As yet, its antigen is unknown. The data are from a study of T cells in tumors after PD-1 blockade. On the study more broadly: Patients received pembrolizumab 200 mg every 3 weeks or cemiplimab 350 mg every 2 weeks. Peripheral blood samples averaged approximately 33,000 unique clonotypes and over 95,000 templates. Daily vismodegib 150 mg continued in a subset of anti-PD-1-treated patients.

Germline-derived CDR1 and CDR2 are SGHVS and FQNEAQ. Trimming cost V 5 bases and J 9 bases; bases outside gene matches: 10. The CDR3 runs 15 residues. General study results and limits: Some novel exhausted tumor clones appeared in pre-treatment blood, suggesting peripheral recruitment.

Measured with immunoSEQ multiplex PCR; TCRdb has only the in-frame clones, and not every one. Of 32,000 or so clones in the sample, 78% are singletons; the top ten hold 38%. This chain uses TRBV7-8 with TRBJ2-1, with 10 bases matching TRBD2. The TCR sequence derives from a human donor with basal cell carcinoma. The material was PBMCs, obtained before anti-PD-1 treatment. CDR3 DNA sequence: TGTGCCAGCAGCCGCCTAGCGGGAGAATCGGGTGAGCAGTTCTTC. Its translation is CASSRLAGESGEQFF.